The 15 T cell receptor beta chains in this list originate from one sample, sequenced in a study of human T cells and chemical hapten exposure. TCRdb processed the RACE reads anew with MiXCR; each CDR3 protein has one entry. The sample has about 270,000 distinct CDR3 sequences, around 7.3% seen once. Time point specified: pre-sensitization, week 0. Treatment given: therapeutic diphenylcyclopropenone sensitization with weekly scalp DPC. The material was whole blood, obtained in connection with sensitization to the hapten diphenylcyclopropenone (DPC). The receptors come from a man aged 18 to 35 with alopecia areata. Some clones in this sample may be carry-over from other donors' samples.

A few counts support this clonotype. V and J are TRBV4-2 and TRBJ2-1; D is unresolved. Germline CDR1 and CDR2: LGHNA and YNFKEQ. This CDR3 has 17 amino acids. Trimming removed 0 bases from V and 1 base from J, with 13 bases in between. This chain's CDR3 is CASSQDLVTSSYNEQFF. The DNA for the CDR3 is TGTGCCAGCAGCCAAGATCTGGTGACAAGTTCCTACAATGAGCAGTTCTTC.

A few counts support this clonotype. The chain links TRBV12-5 to TRBJ1-3; TRBD1 agrees at 7 bases. The junction had 7 bases not matched to a gene; V was cut back by 5 bases and J by 0 bases. CDR1 is LGHNT, CDR2 FRNRAP, per germline. The CDR3 sequence is 16 residues long. The CDR3 is CASGQDRRYSGNTIYF. The CDR3 DNA follows: TGTGCTAGTGGTCAGGACAGGCGCTACTCTGGAAACACCATATATTTT.

This clonotype was recorded a few times. The CDR3 DNA reads TGTGCCAGCAGATCAGGACAGGGCCGGAACAATGAGCAGTTCTTC. This gives the protein CASRSGQGRNNEQFF. The chain combines TRBV12-3 or TRBV12-4 with TRBJ2-1, with TRBD1 matching over 8 bases. Unmatched junction bases numbered 9, after V lost 6 bases and J lost 5 bases. The CDR3 has 15 amino acids.

V is TRBV25-1 and J is TRBJ1-2; 10 bases are a match to TRBD1. CDR1 is MGHDK and CDR2 is SYGVNS in the germline V gene. Unmatched junction bases numbered 2, after V lost 4 bases and J lost 6 bases. This CDR3 spans 13 amino acids. The CDR3 nucleotides are TGTGCCAGCAGTGTCGACAGGGGGCATGGCTACACCTTC. Encoded protein: CASSVDRGHGYTF.

J is TRBJ2-7 and V is TRBV7-2; no firm D call. Between the trimmed V and J ends, which lost 1 base and 7 bases, there was a span of 14 bases. The CDR3 covers 14 residues. The V gene's germline CDR1 is SGHTA and CDR2 FQGNSA. CDR3 sequence (DNA): TGTGCCAGCAGCTTAGAGAATTATTCTAGTGAGCAGTACTTC. This encodes CASSLENYSSEQYF.

Here the CDR3 reads CASSPRTGRAIGTQYF. In nucleotides, the CDR3 is TGTGCCAGCAGCCCCCGGACAGGGAGGGCCATAGGGACGCAGTATTTT. This chain joins TRBV7-9 and TRBJ2-3, with TRBD1 as a possible D gene (8 bases). Germline V gene sequence: CDR1 SEHNR, CDR2 FQNEAQ (reference sequence). V was cut by 5 bases and J by 9 bases, with 24 bases left in between. CDR3 length equals 16 residues. The variable domain in full, completed from reference TRBV7-9 and TRBJ2-3, reads DTGVSQNPRHKITKRGQNVTFRCDPISEHNRLYWYRQTLGQGPEFLTYFQNEAQLEKSRLLSDRFSAERPKGSFSTLEIQRTEQGDSAMYLCASSPRTGRAIGTQYFGPGTRLTVL.

This clonotype was seen ten or more times. The germline gene is not matched at one end of the junction; a read error may be the cause. This chain links TRBV5-1 with TRBJ2-3, with D unclear. The germline V gene encodes CDR1 SGHRS and CDR2 YFSETQ. This CDR3 is 14 amino acids long. CDR3 in DNA: TGTGCCAGCAGCTTATCTACAAGCACAGATACGCAGTATTTT. This codes for CASSLSTSTDTQYF. The full variable domain, its missing parts supplied by reference TRBV5-1 and TRBJ2-3, is KAGVTQTPRYLIKTRGQQVTLSCSPISGHRSVSWYQQTPGQGLQFLFEYFSETQRNKGNFPGRFSGRQFSNSRSEMNVSTLELGDSALYLCASSLSTSTDTQYFGPGTRLTVL.

This clonotype has just a few counts. V and J are TRBV28 and TRBJ2-7, with D possibly matching TRBD1 (5 bases). The V end lost 3 bases, the J end lost 2 bases, and 11 bases lay between the germline ends. CDR3 length equals 14 residues. Germline V gene sequence: CDR1 MDHEN, CDR2 SYDVKM. The CDR3 coding sequence is TGTGCCAGCAGTTTCGGTGGGGCTACCTACGAGCAGTACTTC. Residues: CASSFGGATYEQYF.

This clonotype was seen only a few times. V usage is TRBV27 and J usage is TRBJ2-3, with a tentative D call TRBD2 (6 bases). The V end lost 7 bases, the J end lost 0 bases, and 14 bases lay between the germline ends. This CDR3 is built from 15 residues. The germline V gene has CDR1 MNHEY and CDR2 SMNVEV (reference sequence). The CDR3: CASTWDFSSTDTQYF. Written as DNA, the CDR3 is TGTGCCAGCACCTGGGACTTTTCTAGCACAGATACGCAGTATTTT.

This chain joins TRBV7-3 and TRBJ2-2, with D possibly being TRBD2 (5 bases). Trimming stripped 4 bases from V and 7 bases from J, with 10 bases between. Per the germline V gene, CDR1 is SGHTA and CDR2 is FQGTGA. The CDR3 is 13 residues long. CDR3 sequence: CASSSEGLGELFF. The CDR3 bases are TGTGCCAGCAGCTCTGAGGGCCTCGGGGAGCTGTTTTTT. Full variable domain (remainder filled in from reference TRBV7-3 and TRBJ2-2): GAGVSQTPSNKVTEKGKYVELRCDPISGHTALYWYRQSLGQGPEFLIYFQGTGAADDSGLPNDRFFAVRPEGSVSTLKIQRTERGDSAVYLCASSSEGLGELFFGEGSRLTVL.

This clonotype showed up many times. The V and J genes are TRBV10-3 and TRBJ2-3, with D maybe TRBD1 (5 bases). V lost 5 bases to trimming and J lost 2 bases, with 8 bases between them. The CDR3 is 13 amino acids. Germline values: CDR1 ENHRY, CDR2 SYGVKD. The CDR3 DNA follows: TGTGCCATCAGTCAGGGATTCACAGATACGCAGTATTTT. As protein: CAISQGFTDTQYF.

The sample holds a few counts of this clonotype. The chain combines TRBV5-1 with TRBJ1-2, with 7 bases that match TRBD1. V lost 0 bases, J lost 10 bases, and 3 bases stayed unmatched. Germline V lookup: CDR1 SGHRS, CDR2 YFSETQ. This CDR3 is 12 amino acids long. As DNA, the CDR3 is TGCGCCAGCAGCTTGGCACAGGGGACCTACACCTTC. Amino acid sequence: CASSLAQGTYTF.

The CDR3 loop is CAIDVDGRKEKLFF. The CDR3 bases are TGTGCCATCGACGTGGACGGACGGAAAGAAAAACTGTTTTTT. V gene TRBV25-1 combines with J gene TRBJ1-4; the D is unclear. Trimming pared 10 bases from V and 8 bases from J, leaving 20 bases between. CDR3 length equals 14 residues. From germline, CDR1 is MGHDK and CDR2 SYGVNS.

Ten or more counts support this clonotype. At one end the junction does not follow the germline gene, possibly because of a read error. The rearrangement uses TRBV5-1 and TRBJ1-1; D unresolved. Germline CDR1 reads SGHRS; CDR2 reads YFSETQ. The CDR3 has 13 residues. The CDR3 bases are TGTGCCAGCAGTTTGGGGTTAAACACTGAAGCTTTCTTT. Translating it yields CASSLGLNTEAFF.

This clonotype occurred a few times. The chain carries TRBV5-1 and TRBJ1-3; 8 nucleotides line up with TRBD1. J lost 1 base, V lost 2 bases, and 2 bases had no gene match. Germline lookup yields CDR1 SGHRS and CDR2 YFSETQ. The CDR3 runs to 15 residues. The CDR3 DNA reads as TGCGCCAGCAGCTTCGACAGGGGATCTGGAAACACCATATATTTT. Translating it yields CASSFDRGSGNTIYF.